This TCR beta chain was found in a study of blood T cell repertoires in COVID-19. On the study more broadly: Donors in the United States, Italy and Spain gave samples during acute or convalescent COVID-19. T cells, B-cell-depleted T cells, or PBMCs provided the cDNA or gDNA that served as material.

The CDR3 consists of 16 residues. V was shortened by 2 bases and J by 3 bases, with 13 bases between the two germline ends. CDR1 LNHNV and CDR2 YYDKDF come from the germline V gene (reference sequence). Authors' data handling: Amplification from reference gene primers served as the basis for estimated nucleated cell counts. Profiling relied on immunoSEQ multiplex PCR, and the TCRdb table lists in-frame clones only, not all of them. For V, J and clone size, that table is used; D and trimming come from the DNA. This repertoire shows about 74,000 clones, 75% to 85% found once; its top ten account for approximately 40%.

The sequence was collected from a man older than 75 with acute or convalescent COVID-19. The chain joins TRBV15 to TRBJ1-4, with D perhaps TRBD1 (6 bases). The sequencing input was peripheral blood. The CDR3 protein is CATSRRDRSPNEKLFF. The CDR3, as DNA: TGTGCCACCAGCAGACGTGACAGGTCCCCTAATGAAAAACTGTTTTTT.